This T cell receptor beta chain was observed in a study of T cells in Graves' hyperthyroidism and ophthalmopathy. Study-level findings and limits: Progression to ophthalmopathy was predicted a median of roughly 6.5 months early.

TCR beta CDR3 sequences were amplified from RNA transcripts. The HTBI set primed first-round TCR CDR3 RT-PCR. TCRdb analysed the multiplex PCR reads with MiXCR anew, one entry per CDR3 protein. The table has about 420,000 distinct CDR3 sequences, around 14% seen once. This clonotype has a handful of counts. What it binds is not known. Patients were aged 18 to 65, had disease duration under 2 months, and had newly diagnosed hyperthyroidism. Criteria for exclusion of patients were uncontrolled infection, other autoimmune disease, pregnancy or lactation. The origin of this receptor is a woman between 18 and 29 years old with Graves' hyperthyroidism. Sequencing was done on a sample of blood.

As DNA, the CDR3 is TGCGCCAGCAGCTTGGCCGGGGACAGGGGCTATGGCTACACCTTC. This gives the protein CASSLAGDRGYGYTF. This chain connects TRBV5-1 to TRBJ1-2; 10 nucleotides line up with TRBD1. The J segment lost 4 bases and the V segment lost 0 bases, leaving 3 bases of the junction unmatched. Germline-derived CDR1 and CDR2 are SGHRS and YFSETQ. The CDR3 spans 15 residues.